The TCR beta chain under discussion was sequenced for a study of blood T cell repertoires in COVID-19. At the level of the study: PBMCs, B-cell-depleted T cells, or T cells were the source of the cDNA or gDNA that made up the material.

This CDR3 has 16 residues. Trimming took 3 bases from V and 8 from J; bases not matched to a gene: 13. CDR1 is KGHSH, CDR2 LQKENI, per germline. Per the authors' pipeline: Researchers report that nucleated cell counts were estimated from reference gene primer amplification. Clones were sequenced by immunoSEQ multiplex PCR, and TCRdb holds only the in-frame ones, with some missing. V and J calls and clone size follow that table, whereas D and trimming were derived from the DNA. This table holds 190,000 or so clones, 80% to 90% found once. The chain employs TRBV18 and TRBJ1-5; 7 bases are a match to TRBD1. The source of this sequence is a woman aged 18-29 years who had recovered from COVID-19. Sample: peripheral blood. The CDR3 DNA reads TGTGCCAGCTCACCCTCGACAGGGAAGGGAGAGAAGCCCCAGCATTTT. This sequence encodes CASSPSTGKGEKPQHF. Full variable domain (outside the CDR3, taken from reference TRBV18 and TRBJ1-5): NAGVMQNPRHLVRRRGQEARLRCSPMKGHSHVYWYRQLPEEGLKFMVYLQKENIIDESGMPKERFSAEFPKEGPSILRIQQVVRGDSAAYFCASSPSTGKGEKPQHFGDGTRLSIL.